Listed below are T cell receptor beta chains from one sample, sequenced in a study of a mutant IDH1 vaccine in newly diagnosed glioma. Using immunoSEQ multiplex PCR, the repertoire was profiled, and TCRdb retains in-frame clones only, with some absent. Of about 69,000 clones in the sample, roughly 85% were seen once. The sequencing used PBMCs, collected from a glioma patient treated with radiotherapy, temozolomide or both. The receptors were gathered from a man aged 30-40 years with glioma. Each CDR3 is given with its conserved first and last residue. A D gene is named only where the DNA matches it firmly. Clone size appears in some rows only: once, few, many, or a class for an expanded clone.

length	size	D	V	J	DNA	CDR3
16	-	TRBD1	TRBV29-1	TRBJ1-2	TGCAGCGTTGAAAGGTCCCAGGGGACAGGGGAAATTGGCTACACCTTC	CSVERSQGTGEIGYTF
15	once	-	TRBV6-5	TRBJ2-7	TGTGCCAGCAGCCGACCACAGGGTGGCTCCTACGAGCAGTACTTC	CASSRPQGGSYEQYF
14	-	-	TRBV7-7	TRBJ2-3	TGTGCCAGCAGCCCTAGGGGGGAGGCAGATACGCAGTATTTT	CASSPRGEADTQYF
15	-	TRBD1	TRBV6-5	TRBJ1-1	TGTGCCAGCAGTAACCGACAGGGGGCGGGGACTGAAGCTTTCTTT	CASSNRQGAGTEAFF
15	-	TRBD1	TRBV10-2	TRBJ2-1	TGCGCCAGCAGTGAGTCGGGACAGGGGCTAGGTGAGCAGTTCTTC	CASSESGQGLGEQFF
15	-	TRBD1	TRBV19	TRBJ2-2	TGTGCCAGTAGTAGACAGGGGTATCAGGCCGGGGAGCTGTTTTTT	CASSRQGYQAGELFF
13	-	-	TRBV27	TRBJ2-3	TGTGCCAGCAGGTTCGCTAGCACAGATACGCAGTATTTT	CASRFASTDTQYF
15	-	TRBD2	TRBV10-3	TRBJ2-3	TGTGCCATCGGGGGGTGGGTAGCGGGAGAAGATACGCAGTATTTT	CAIGGWVAGEDTQYF
14	-	TRBD1	TRBV6-6	TRBJ1-5	TGTGCCAGCAGTCGACAGGGAGCAGGGCAGCCCCAGCATTTT	CASSRQGAGQPQHF
8	-	-	TRBV6-1	TRBJ1-1	TGTGCCAGCTCTGAAGCTTTCTTT	CASSEAFF
14	-	-	TRBV5-1	TRBJ2-1	TGCGCCAGCAGCTTGGATCTCTACGCCCGTGAGCAGTTCTTC	CASSLDLYAREQFF
16	-	-	TRBV21-1	TRBJ1-5	TGTGCCAGCAGCTTCCTTCCGGGACAGGGCCATCAGCCCCAGCATTTT	CASSFLPGQGHQPQHF
15	few	-	TRBV19	TRBJ1-5	TGTGCCAGTAGGCCCGGACATGGGGGCAATCAGCCCCAGCATTTT	CASRPGHGGNQPQHF
14	-	-	TRBV2	TRBJ1-5	TGTGCCAGCAGAAAAAACAGGAGCAATCAGCCCCAGCATTTT	CASRKNRSNQPQHF
12	-	TRBD1	TRBV7-9	TRBJ1-1	TGTGCCAGCAGCTCAGGACAGGGGAAAGCTTTCTTT	CASSSGQGKAFF
14	-	TRBD2	TRBV7-2	TRBJ2-5	TGTGCCAGCACCCTGGGAGGGATGAGGGAGACCCAGTACTTC	CASTLGGMRETQYF
14	-	TRBD2	TRBV7-9	TRBJ2-1	TGTGCCAGCAGATGGGGGGGTTCCTACAATGAGCAGTTCTTC	CASRWGGSYNEQFF
15	-	-	TRBV6-6	TRBJ1-1	TGTGCCAGCAGTTACTTTAAACCCGGGCGGACTGAAGCTTTCTTT	CASSYFKPGRTEAFF
15	-	TRBD2	TRBV28	TRBJ2-7	TGTGCCAGCAGTCGCGCTACTAGCGGGGGCGACGAGCAGTACTTC	CASSRATSGGDEQYF
14	-	-	TRBV5-1	TRBJ2-3	TGCGCCAGCAGCTTGGCGGGGGGCACAGATACGCAGTATTTT	CASSLAGGTDTQYF
14	-	-	TRBV6-1	TRBJ2-1	TGTGCCAGCAGTGCTACAGGTTTTTACAATGAGCAGTTCTTC	CASSATGFYNEQFF
15	few	TRBD2	TRBV6-4	TRBJ2-3	TGTGCCAGCAGTGACTCGACTAGCGGGGGAGATACGCAGTATTTT	CASSDSTSGGDTQYF
14	-	TRBD2	TRBV5-6	TRBJ2-1	TGTGCCAGCAGCCCGGTGACTAGCGACAATGAGCAGTTCTTC	CASSPVTSDNEQFF
15	-	TRBD1	TRBV11-2	TRBJ2-7	TGTGCCAGCAGCCCCCATTCACAGGGGGCCTACGAGCAGTACTTC	CASSPHSQGAYEQYF
15	-	-	TRBV15	TRBJ2-5	TGTGCCACCAGCAGAGATGGAAAGCTCCAAGAGACCCAGTACTTC	CATSRDGKLQETQYF
14	-	TRBD1	TRBV19	TRBJ2-3	TGTGCCAGTAGTATGGACAGGGCTGCAGATACGCAGTATTTT	CASSMDRAADTQYF
18	-	-	TRBV13	TRBJ2-2	TGTGCCAGCAGCTCCTCAGTAGACCAGCGATTGAACACCGGGGAGCTGTTTTTT	CASSSSVDQRLNTGELFF
14	-	TRBD1	TRBV5-1	TRBJ2-2	TGCGCCAGCAGGACAGGGGCGGACACCGGGGAGCTGTTTTTT	CASRTGADTGELFF
14	-	TRBD1	TRBV7-9	TRBJ1-4	TGTGCCAGCAGCAAACAGGGGGCTGGTGAAAAACTGTTTTTT	CASSKQGAGEKLFF
16	-	TRBD1	TRBV7-8	TRBJ2-3	TGTGCCAGCAGCAAAAACCGGGACAGGGGAACAGATACGCAGTATTTT	CASSKNRDRGTDTQYF
15	-	TRBD1	TRBV2	TRBJ2-5	TGTGCCAGCAGTGATCACTGGGACAGTCAAGAGACCCAGTACTTC	CASSDHWDSQETQYF
15	-	-	TRBV5-5	TRBJ2-5	TGTGCCAGCAGCCGCGACGTTGGTAGACAAGAGACCCAGTACTTC	CASSRDVGRQETQYF
15	-	TRBD1	TRBV5-5	TRBJ1-5	TGTGCCAGCAGCCTTGGACAGGGGGAATATCTTACCCAGCATTTT	CASSLGQGEYLTQHF
17	few	TRBD1	TRBV6-1	TRBJ1-1	TGTGCCAGCAGTGAAGTTATATGGGACAGGGGGAACACTGAAGCTTTCTTT	CASSEVIWDRGNTEAFF
13	-	-	TRBV5-6	TRBJ2-3	TGTGCCAGCAGCCGGACTGCCACAGATACGCAGTATTTT	CASSRTATDTQYF
15	-	-	TRBV5-1	TRBJ2-2	TGCGCCAGCAGCTTGTTGCGGGGGAACACCGGGGAGCTGTTTTTT	CASSLLRGNTGELFF
14	-	-	TRBV18	TRBJ2-7	TGTGCCAGCTCACCACCGGGACAAAACTACGAGCAGTACTTC	CASSPPGQNYEQYF